This T cell receptor (beta chain) was documented in a study of blood T cell repertoires in COVID-19. Study information: Samples came from the United States, Italy and Spain, spanning acute and convalescent COVID-19. Sources were T cells, B-cell-depleted T cells, or PBMCs; the material itself was cDNA or gDNA.

In the source study's methods: Using reference gene primer amplification, nucleated cell counts were estimated. The method was immunoSEQ multiplex PCR; TCRdb's version includes in-frame clones alone and lacks a portion of them. Clone size and the V and J calls come from that table; the DNA yielded D and trimming. The sample includes about 300,000 clones, approximately 88% of them seen just once. CDR1 and CDR2 (germline): SGDLS, YYNGEE. Trimming cost V 3 bases and J 6 bases; bases outside gene matches: 7. The CDR3 spans 15 residues. Input material: peripheral blood. This sequence originates from a man between 18 and 29 years old with active or convalescent COVID-19. The chain uses TRBV9 and TRBJ1-1; 11 bases are shared with TRBD1. This CDR3 reads CASSEGTGGVPEAFF. CDR3 sequence (DNA): TGTGCCAGCAGCGAGGGGACAGGGGGAGTCCCTGAAGCTTTCTTT.